This entry is about one TCR beta chain. This sample is part of a study of blood T cell repertoires in COVID-19. Study in general: The samples span acute and convalescent COVID-19 from the United States, Italy and Spain. T cells, B-cell-depleted T cells, or PBMCs provided the cDNA or gDNA that served as material.

Germline values: CDR1 SGHRS, CDR2 YFSETQ. The CDR3 spans 16 residues. With V trimmed by 2 bases and J by 1 base, 5 bases remained unmatched. Original analysis: Amplification from reference gene primers served as the basis for estimated nucleated cell counts. This table comes from immunoSEQ multiplex PCR, and its TCRdb copy is limited to in-frame clones, with some not included. V and J calls and clone size follow that table, whereas D and trimming were derived from the DNA. The table records about 240,000 clones, 87% of them present only once. The sample comprised peripheral blood. This TCR was recovered from a man aged 55 to 70 who had recovered from COVID-19. This sequence joins TRBV5-1 and TRBJ2-3; 9 bases align to TRBD1. The CDR3 bases are TGCGCCAGCAGCTTTTCGACAGGGGGAGGCACAGATACGCAGTATTTT. This codes for CASSFSTGGGTDTQYF. Drawing the rest from reference TRBV5-1 and TRBJ2-3, the complete variable domain is KAGVTQTPRYLIKTRGQQVTLSCSPISGHRSVSWYQQTPGQGLQFLFEYFSETQRNKGNFPGRFSGRQFSNSRSEMNVSTLELGDSALYLCASSFSTGGGTDTQYFGPGTRLTVL.